The next 15 T cell receptor beta chains were all read from a single sample in a study of beta chain features in type 1 diabetes. Sequenced material consisted of expressed TCRB transcripts (all of the isolated RNA was reverse transcribed). TCRdb's copy holds only in-frame clones and misses some; the assay was immunoSEQ multiplex PCR. Of over 300,000 clones in the sample, less than 10% were seen once. Sample: central memory CD4+ T cells from blood. Receptors originate from a woman aged 18-29 years in good health.

The chain combines TRBV29-1 with TRBJ2-3; unclear D gene. The germline V gene has CDR1 SQVTM and CDR2 ANQGSEA. Trimming shortened V by 4 bases and J by 2 bases, and 10 bases separated the two germline ends. This CDR3 is 13 amino acids long. The CDR3: CSVVGEDTDTQYF. CDR3 coding DNA: TGCAGCGTTGTAGGCGAGGACACAGATACGCAGTATTTT.

In this sample, this clone turned up many times. J is TRBJ2-1 and V is TRBV10-3, with TRBD2 identical over 7 bases. This CDR3 is 16 amino acids long. CDR1 and CDR2 (germline): ENHRY, SYGVKD. The V gene end was trimmed by 8 bases and the J gene end by 7 bases; junction bases not matched to a gene: 17. The CDR3 nucleotides read TGTGCCATCGGCCGCAGGTGGGAGGGCCGAATGAATGAGCAGTTCTTC. Its translation: CAIGRRWEGRMNEQFF.

V usage is TRBV5-1 and J usage is TRBJ2-1; 10 nucleotides align to TRBD2. Trimming removed 5 bases from V and 0 bases from J; junction bases left unmatched: 14. Germline loops: CDR1 SGHRS, CDR2 YFSETQ. The CDR3 contains 19 residues. CDR3 protein: CASSSLAGGETTSYNEQFF. DNA for the CDR3: TGCGCCAGCAGTTCCTTAGCGGGAGGAGAGACTACCTCCTACAATGAGCAGTTCTTC.

The V gene is TRBV6-6, the J gene TRBJ1-4; no definite D call. The ends were cut back, 0 bases at V and 7 bases at J, with 0 bases in the middle. CDR1 is MNHNY, CDR2 SVGAGI, per germline (reference sequence). The CDR3 contains 11 residues. This chain's CDR3 is CASSYSEKLFF. DNA of the CDR3: TGTGCCAGCAGTTACTCTGAAAAACTGTTTTTT.

The genes are TRBV11-2 and TRBJ2-5; D remains unclear. The CDR3 runs to 16 residues. V shed 4 bases and J shed 6 bases, with 21 bases lying between them. CDR1 and CDR2 from the germline V gene are SGHAT and FQNNGV. The CDR3 spells CASSSLLLSGMQTQYF. The CDR3 bases are TGTGCCAGCAGCTCTCTATTGTTGAGTGGGATGCAGACCCAGTACTTC. Variable domain in full (rest from reference TRBV11-2 and TRBJ2-5): EAGVAQSPRYKIIEKRQSVAFWCNPISGHATLYWYQQILGQGPKLLIQFQNNGVVDDSQLPKDRFSAERLKGVDSTLKIQPAKLEDSAVYLCASSSLLLSGMQTQYFGPGTRLLVL.

The J gene is TRBJ1-2, the V gene TRBV6-6, with a tentative D call TRBD1 (5 bases). The germline V and J ends were trimmed by 5 bases and 4 bases, with 11 bases remaining between them. Germline V gene data show CDR1 as MNHNY and CDR2 as SVGAGI (reference sequence). This CDR3 is built from 13 residues. The CDR3 sequence: CASSPGQTYGYTF. CDR3 nucleotide sequence: TGTGCCAGCAGTCCCGGACAAACCTATGGCTACACCTTC.

This clone has only a few counts. The rearrangement links TRBV29-1 to TRBJ1-2; TRBD1 aligns across 8 bases. The CDR3 extends over 14 amino acids. V lost 7 bases to trimming and J lost 3 bases; unmatched junction nucleotides: 10. Per germline, CDR1 SQVTM and CDR2 ANQGSEA. CDR3 bases: TGCAGCGCCCAAGGCAGGGGGCGCGACTATGGCTACACCTTC. Residues: CSAQGRGRDYGYTF.

This clone was observed at least ten times. V gene TRBV28 combines with J gene TRBJ2-1; 10 bases fit TRBD1. Germline CDR1 reads MDHEN; CDR2 reads SYDVKM. The V segment lost 3 bases and the J segment 5 bases; nucleotides outside the gene matches: 7. CDR3 length: 16 amino acids. CDR3 in amino acids: CASSFADRGPNNEQFF. The CDR3, as DNA: TGTGCCAGCAGTTTCGCCGACAGGGGGCCCAACAATGAGCAGTTCTTC.

The V gene is TRBV10-2, the J gene TRBJ2-7, with unresolved D. This CDR3 contains 15 residues. Germline V gives CDR1 WSHSY, CDR2 SAAADI. V shed 4 bases and J shed 6 bases, with 19 bases lying between them. This chain's CDR3 is CASSGTPREGGEQYF. CDR3 bases: TGCGCCAGCAGTGGGACCCCAAGGGAAGGTGGCGAGCAGTACTTC.

The table lists this clone with a few counts. V usage is TRBV5-4 and J usage is TRBJ2-5; weak D call: TRBD1 (6 bases). The CDR3 totals 16 residues. V dropped 4 bases and J dropped 1 base, with 17 bases sitting between them. Germline V gene data show CDR1 as SGHNT and CDR2 as YYREEE (reference sequence). The CDR3 bases are TGTGCCAGCAGCCGAGGGGAAAGGGGGTTCCAAGAGACCCAGTACTTC. Amino acids: CASSRGERGFQETQYF.

The V gene is TRBV18, the J gene TRBJ2-1; D remains ambiguous. Germline lookup yields CDR1 KGHSH and CDR2 LQKENI. Between the trimmed V and J ends, which lost 0 bases and 10 bases, there was a span of 10 bases. This CDR3 is built from 13 residues. In DNA, the CDR3 is TGTGCCAGCTCACCACCCTCAAGATCGGAGCAGTTCTTC. Translated, it gives CASSPPSRSEQFF.

The table lists this clone with a few counts. This sequence joins TRBV27 and TRBJ1-2; 7 positions match TRBD1. CDR1 and CDR2 (germline): MNHEY, SMNVEV (reference sequence). V lost 0 bases, J lost 4 bases, and 8 bases stayed unmatched. This CDR3 is 16 amino acids long. The CDR3 protein is CASSLSAGQASYGYTF. The CDR3 DNA reads TGTGCCAGCAGTTTATCGGCTGGACAGGCTTCCTATGGCTACACCTTC.

This clone appeared a few times. The J gene is TRBJ2-7, the V gene TRBV4-1, with TRBD1 identical over 9 bases. Unmatched junction bases numbered 7, after V lost 1 base and J lost 3 bases. Germline assignment: CDR1 MGHRA and CDR2 YSYEKL. The CDR3 covers 16 residues. CDR3 loop: CASSQAGTGRNYEQYF. For the CDR3, the DNA is TGCGCCAGCAGCCAAGCCGGGACAGGGCGCAACTACGAGCAGTACTTC.

This clone was counted many times. The chain is built from TRBV7-2 and TRBJ2-1, with a tentative D call TRBD2 (5 bases). Deletions cut 4 bases from V and 2 bases from J, with 9 bases between. Germline loops: CDR1 SGHTA, CDR2 FQGNSA. CDR3 length: 14 amino acids. The CDR3 sequence: CASSSEAAYNEQFF. The CDR3 coding sequence is TGTGCCAGCAGCTCTGAAGCGGCCTACAATGAGCAGTTCTTC.

The V call is TRBV5-1, the J call TRBJ2-3, with TRBD1 matching 9 bases. V lost 4 bases, J lost 2 bases, and 8 bases stayed unmatched. This CDR3 is built from 16 residues. Germline-derived CDR1 and CDR2 are SGHRS and YFSETQ. CDR3 amino acids: CASSPGTGLPTDTQYF. DNA of the CDR3: TGCGCCAGCAGCCCTGGGACAGGGCTACCCACAGATACGCAGTATTTT.